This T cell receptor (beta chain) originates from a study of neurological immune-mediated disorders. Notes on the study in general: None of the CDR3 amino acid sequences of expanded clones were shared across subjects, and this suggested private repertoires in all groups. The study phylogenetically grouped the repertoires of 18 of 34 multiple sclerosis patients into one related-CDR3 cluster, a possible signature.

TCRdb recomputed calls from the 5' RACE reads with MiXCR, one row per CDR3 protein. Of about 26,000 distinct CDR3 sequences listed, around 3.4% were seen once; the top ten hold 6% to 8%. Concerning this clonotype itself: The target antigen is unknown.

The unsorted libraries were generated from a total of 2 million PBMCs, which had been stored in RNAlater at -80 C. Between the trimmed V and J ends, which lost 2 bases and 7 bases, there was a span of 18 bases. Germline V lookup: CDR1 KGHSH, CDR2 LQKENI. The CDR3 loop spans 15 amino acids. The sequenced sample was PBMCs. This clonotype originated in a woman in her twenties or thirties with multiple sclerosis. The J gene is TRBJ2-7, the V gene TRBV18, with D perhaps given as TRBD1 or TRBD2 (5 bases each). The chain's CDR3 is CASSPAQGVLEEQYF. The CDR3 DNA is TGTGCCAGCTCACCAGCCCAGGGAGTATTGGAAGAGCAGTACTTC.